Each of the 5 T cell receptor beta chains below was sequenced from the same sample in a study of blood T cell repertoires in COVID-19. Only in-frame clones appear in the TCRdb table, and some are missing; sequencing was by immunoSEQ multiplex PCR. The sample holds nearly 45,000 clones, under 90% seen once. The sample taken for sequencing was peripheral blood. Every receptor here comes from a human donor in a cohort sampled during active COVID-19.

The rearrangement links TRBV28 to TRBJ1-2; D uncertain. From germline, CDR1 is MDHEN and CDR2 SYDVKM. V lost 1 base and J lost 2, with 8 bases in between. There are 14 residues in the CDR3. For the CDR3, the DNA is TGTGCCAGCAGTTTATTCGCAGGCAACTATGGCTACACCTTC. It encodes CASSLFAGNYGYTF.

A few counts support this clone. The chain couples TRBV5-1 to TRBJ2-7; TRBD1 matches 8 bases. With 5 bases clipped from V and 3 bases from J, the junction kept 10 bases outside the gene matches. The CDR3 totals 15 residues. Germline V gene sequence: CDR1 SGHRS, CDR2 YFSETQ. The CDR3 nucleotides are TGCGCCAGCAGACCGGGACAGGAGGCCATCTACGAGCAGTACTTC. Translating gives CASRPGQEAIYEQYF.

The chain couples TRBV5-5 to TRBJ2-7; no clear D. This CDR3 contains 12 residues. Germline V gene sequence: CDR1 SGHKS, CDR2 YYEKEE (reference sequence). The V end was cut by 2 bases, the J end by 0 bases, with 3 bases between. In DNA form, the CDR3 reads TGTGCCAGCAGCTTCTCCTCCTACGAGCAGTACGTC. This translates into CASSFSSYEQYV.

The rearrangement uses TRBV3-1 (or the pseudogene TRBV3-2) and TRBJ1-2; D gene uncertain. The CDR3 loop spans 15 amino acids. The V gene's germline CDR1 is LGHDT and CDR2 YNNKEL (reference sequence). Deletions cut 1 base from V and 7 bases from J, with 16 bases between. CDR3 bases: TGTGCCAGCAGCCAAGGAGCCCAGGTTATTTTTGGCTACACCTTC. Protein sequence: CASSQGAQVIFGYTF.

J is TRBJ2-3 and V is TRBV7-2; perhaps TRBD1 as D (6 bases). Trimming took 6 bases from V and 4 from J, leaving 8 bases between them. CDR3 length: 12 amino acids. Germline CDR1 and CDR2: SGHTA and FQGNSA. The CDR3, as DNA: TGTGCCAGCAGTTGGGGGCCAGATACGCAGTATTTT. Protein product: CASSWGPDTQYF.